This T cell receptor beta chain appears in the sequencing data of a study of T cell responses to AZD1222 COVID-19 vaccine. The study's findings and limits: Spike-specific TCR breadth and depth rose after two AZD1222 doses. Baseline serostatus was positive in only a handful of AZD1222 recipients.

Using immunoSEQ multiplex PCR, the repertoire was profiled, and TCRdb retains in-frame clones only, with some absent. The sample yields about 130,000 clones, roughly 92% seen once. V lost 4 bases and J lost 0, with 10 bases in between. This CDR3 comprises 14 residues. The germline V gene has CDR1 SQVTM and CDR2 ANQGSEA. As regards this clone: The antigen remains undetermined.

The chain uses TRBV29-1 and TRBJ2-4; perhaps TRBD2 as D (6 bases). Material: peripheral blood, obtained 28 days after the second AZD1222 dose. This TCR derives from an adult who received the AZD1222 COVID-19 vaccine. The CDR3 reads CSVVSSAAKNIQYF. The CDR3 region has the DNA TGCAGCGTTGTTTCTAGCGCAGCCAAAAACATTCAGTACTTC.